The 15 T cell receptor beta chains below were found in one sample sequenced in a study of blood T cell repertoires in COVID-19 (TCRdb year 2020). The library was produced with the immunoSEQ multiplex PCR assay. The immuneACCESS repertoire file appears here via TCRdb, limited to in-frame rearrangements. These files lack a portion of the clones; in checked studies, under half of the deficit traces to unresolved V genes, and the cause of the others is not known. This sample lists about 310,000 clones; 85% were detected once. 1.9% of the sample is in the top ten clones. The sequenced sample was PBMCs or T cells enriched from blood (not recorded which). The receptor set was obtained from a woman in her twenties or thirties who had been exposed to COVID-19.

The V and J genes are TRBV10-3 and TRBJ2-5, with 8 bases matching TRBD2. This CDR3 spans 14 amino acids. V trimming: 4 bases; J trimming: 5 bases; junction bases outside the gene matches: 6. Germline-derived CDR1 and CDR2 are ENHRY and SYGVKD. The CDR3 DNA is TGTGCCATCAGTGTGGCGGGGGGCGGGGAGACCCAGTACTTC. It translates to CAISVAGGGETQYF.

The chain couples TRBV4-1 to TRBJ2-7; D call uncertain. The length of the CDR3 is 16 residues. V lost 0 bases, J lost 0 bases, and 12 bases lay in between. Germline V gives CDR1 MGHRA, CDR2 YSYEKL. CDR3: CASSQDPAGSSYEQYF. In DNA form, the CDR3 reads TGCGCCAGCAGCCAAGATCCGGCCGGGTCCTCCTACGAGCAGTACTTC.

The CDR3 DNA reads as TGTGCCGATAGGGGGGACAGGGATGAGACCCAGTACTTC. This translates into CADRGDRDETQYF. The chain is built from TRBV28 and TRBJ2-5; 9 bases agree with TRBD1. The germline V gene has CDR1 MDHEN and CDR2 SYDVKM. J lost 5 bases, V lost 11 bases, and 9 bases had no gene match. The CDR3 loop spans 13 amino acids.

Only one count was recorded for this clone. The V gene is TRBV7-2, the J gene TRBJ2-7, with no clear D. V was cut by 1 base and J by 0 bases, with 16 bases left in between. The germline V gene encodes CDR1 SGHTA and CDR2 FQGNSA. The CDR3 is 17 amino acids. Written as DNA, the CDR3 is TGTGCCAGCAGCTTAGATCATGGCAGGCTTTACTCCTACGAGCAGTACTTC. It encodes CASSLDHGRLYSYEQYF. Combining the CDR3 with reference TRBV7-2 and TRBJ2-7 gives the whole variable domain GAGVSQSPSNKVTEKGKDVELRCDPISGHTALYWYRQSLGQGLEFLIYFQGNSAPDKSGLPSDRFSAERTGGSVSTLTIQRTQQEDSAVYLCASSLDHGRLYSYEQYFGPGTRLTVT.

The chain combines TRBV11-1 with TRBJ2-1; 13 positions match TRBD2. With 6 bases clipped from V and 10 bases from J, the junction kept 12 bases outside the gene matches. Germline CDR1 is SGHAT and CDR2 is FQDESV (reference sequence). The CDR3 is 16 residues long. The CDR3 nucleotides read TGTGCCAGCAGGACCTTAGGACTAGCGGGGGCATTCGAGCAGTTCTTC. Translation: CASRTLGLAGAFEQFF.

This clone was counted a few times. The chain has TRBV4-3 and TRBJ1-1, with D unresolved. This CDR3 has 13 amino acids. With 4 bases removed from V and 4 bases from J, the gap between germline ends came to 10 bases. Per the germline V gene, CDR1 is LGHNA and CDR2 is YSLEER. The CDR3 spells CASSPNTPTEAFF. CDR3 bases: TGCGCCAGCAGCCCCAATACACCCACTGAAGCTTTCTTT.

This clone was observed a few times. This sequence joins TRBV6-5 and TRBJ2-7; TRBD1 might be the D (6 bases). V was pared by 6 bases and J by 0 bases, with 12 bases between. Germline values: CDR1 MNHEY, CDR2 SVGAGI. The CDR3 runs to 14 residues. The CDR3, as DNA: TGTGCCAGCAGCCAGGACAGAAGCTCCTACGAGCAGTACTTC. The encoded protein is CASSQDRSSYEQYF.

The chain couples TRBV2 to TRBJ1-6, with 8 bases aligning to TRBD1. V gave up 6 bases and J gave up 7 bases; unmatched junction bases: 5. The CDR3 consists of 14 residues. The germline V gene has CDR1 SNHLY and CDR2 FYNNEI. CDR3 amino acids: CASRTGVGNSPLHF. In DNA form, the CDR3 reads TGTGCCAGCAGGACAGGGGTCGGGAATTCACCCCTCCACTTT.

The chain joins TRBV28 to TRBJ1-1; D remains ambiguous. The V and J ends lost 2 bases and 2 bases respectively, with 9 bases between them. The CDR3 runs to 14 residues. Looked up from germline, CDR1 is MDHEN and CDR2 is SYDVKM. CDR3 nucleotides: TGTGCCAGCAGTTTAGTCAGGACTAACACTGAAGCTTTCTTT. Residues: CASSLVRTNTEAFF.

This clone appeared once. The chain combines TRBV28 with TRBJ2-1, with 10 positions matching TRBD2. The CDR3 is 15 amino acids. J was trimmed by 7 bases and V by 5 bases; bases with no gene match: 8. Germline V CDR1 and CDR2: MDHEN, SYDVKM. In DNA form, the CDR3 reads TGTGCCAGCAGTGCAGCGGGGGGGCCGAAGAATGAGCAGTTCTTC. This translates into CASSAAGGPKNEQFF.

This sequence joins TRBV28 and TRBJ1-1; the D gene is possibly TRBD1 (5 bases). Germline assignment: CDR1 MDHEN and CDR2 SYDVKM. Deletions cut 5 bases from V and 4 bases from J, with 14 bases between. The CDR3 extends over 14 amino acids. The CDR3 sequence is CASSPRDYGTEAFF. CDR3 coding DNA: TGTGCCAGCAGTCCCAGGGATTATGGCACTGAAGCTTTCTTT.

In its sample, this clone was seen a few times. DNA for the CDR3: TGTGCCAGCAGCCGACAGATGAACACTGAAGCTTTCTTT. This codes for CASSRQMNTEAFF. The V and J genes are TRBV7-3 and TRBJ1-1; D is possibly TRBD1 (5 bases). Trimming cost V 5 bases and J 0 bases, with 7 bases left between them. Germline V CDR1 and CDR2: SGHTA, FQGTGA. CDR3 length equals 13 residues.

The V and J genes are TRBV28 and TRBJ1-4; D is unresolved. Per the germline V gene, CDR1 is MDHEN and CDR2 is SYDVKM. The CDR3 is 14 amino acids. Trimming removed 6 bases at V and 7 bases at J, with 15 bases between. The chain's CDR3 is CASSSSWEGEKLFF. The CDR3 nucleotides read TGTGCCAGCAGCTCCTCATGGGAGGGTGAAAAACTGTTTTTT. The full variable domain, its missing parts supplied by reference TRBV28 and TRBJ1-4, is DVKVTQSSRYLVKRTGEKVFLECVQDMDHENMFWYRQDPGLGLRLIYFSYDVKMKEKGDIPEGYSVSREKKERFSLILESASTNQTSMYLCASSSSWEGEKLFFGSGTQLSVL.

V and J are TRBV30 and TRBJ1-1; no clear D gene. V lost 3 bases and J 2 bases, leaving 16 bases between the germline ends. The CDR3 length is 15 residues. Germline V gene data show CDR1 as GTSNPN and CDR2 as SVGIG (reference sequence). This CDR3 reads CAWRPQTFLNTEAFF. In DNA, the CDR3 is TGTGCCTGGAGACCACAGACATTTTTAAACACTGAAGCTTTCTTT.

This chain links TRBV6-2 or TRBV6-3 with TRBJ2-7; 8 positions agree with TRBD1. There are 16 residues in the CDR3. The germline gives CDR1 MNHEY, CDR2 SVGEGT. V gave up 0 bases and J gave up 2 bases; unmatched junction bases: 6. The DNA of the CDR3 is TGTGCCAGCAGTTACTCCCTCCGGGACAGGCCCTACGAGCAGTACTTC. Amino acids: CASSYSLRDRPYEQYF.